The 31 T cell receptor beta chains below all came from one sample that was sequenced in a study of T cell repertoires in cytomegalovirus infection (dated 2019 in TCRdb). For these TCRs, the target antigens are not known. The sequencer was an Illumina HiSeq 1500. TCRdb reran the public reads through fastp at Q25 and MiXCR, keeping productive beta chains. Every CDR3 protein is listed once, alongside the most common genes and DNA of its rows. For this sample there are roughly 120,000 distinct CDR3 sequences; 25% to 35% appear just once. 58% of the sample is in the top ten clones. In light of the paper, this sample's treatment or condition label describes: in vitro stimulation with specific CMV peptide epitopes to enrich CMV-specific T cells. The sequenced sample was CD8+ T cells from cultured PBMCs, obtained from culture after CMV antigen stimulation. The source of these receptors is a human donor in good health (CMV status not recorded). Some clones in this sample may be carry-over from other donors' samples.

This clonotype was observed a few times. This chain links TRBV24-1 with TRBJ2-1; possibly TRBD1 for D (6 bases). Trimming pared 0 bases from V and 10 bases from J, leaving 15 bases between. This CDR3 has 15 amino acids. From germline, CDR1 is KGHDR and CDR2 SFDVKD. CDR3 in DNA: TGTGCCACCAGTGATTTGTCCTCAGGGGTAGGGGAGCAGTTCTTC. This codes for CATSDLSSGVGEQFF.

This chain links TRBV27 with TRBJ1-3; D perhaps matches TRBD1 (5 bases). Trimming left V 5 bases short and J 4 bases short, with 18 bases between. CDR1 and CDR2 from the germline V gene are MNHEY and SMNVEV (reference sequence). The CDR3 contains 16 residues. CDR3 residues: CASSPRFRASGNTIYF. DNA of the CDR3: TGTGCCAGCAGTCCCCGGTTCAGGGCCAGCGGAAACACCATATATTTT.

This clonotype was detected only a few times. The chain recombines TRBV4-1 with TRBJ2-3, with D maybe TRBD1 (6 bases). The CDR3 has 16 amino acids. CDR1 and CDR2 (germline): MGHRA, YSYEKL. Trimming pared 0 bases from V and 2 bases from J, leaving 12 bases between. CDR3 bases: TGCGCCAGCAGCCAAGATCCGCAGGGGTTCACAGATACGCAGTATTTT. This translates into CASSQDPQGFTDTQYF.

The chain uses TRBV24-1 and TRBJ2-1; 11 bases match TRBD1. The germline gives CDR1 KGHDR, CDR2 SFDVKD. J gave up 3 bases and V 2 bases, and 2 bases lay outside the gene matches. The CDR3 is 16 residues long. CDR3: CATSDWGTGGYNEQFF. CDR3 DNA sequence: TGTGCCACCAGTGATTGGGGGACAGGGGGCTACAATGAGCAGTTCTTC.

In this sample, this clonotype turned up many times. The chain carries TRBV6-2 or TRBV6-3 and TRBJ2-3, with TRBD1 as a possible D gene (5 bases). Germline CDR1 reads MNHEY; CDR2 reads SVGEGT. V was clipped by 1 base and J by 0 bases, with 8 bases between them. This CDR3 spans 15 amino acids. The chain's CDR3 is CASSYFQGSTDTQYF. The CDR3 DNA is TGTGCCAGCAGTTACTTCCAGGGAAGCACAGATACGCAGTATTTT.

V gene TRBV7-9 combines with J gene TRBJ2-1, with 8 bases aligning to TRBD2. V was clipped by 4 bases and J by 4 bases; unmatched bases: 15. The CDR3 is 18 residues long. The V gene's germline CDR1 is SEHNR and CDR2 FQNEAQ (reference sequence). The CDR3 reads CASSSPLVIAGPYNEQFF. In nucleotides, the CDR3 is TGTGCCAGCAGCTCCCCCTTGGTAATAGCGGGGCCTTACAATGAGCAGTTCTTC.

The V gene is TRBV27, the J gene TRBJ2-2; no reliable D call. The CDR3 has 12 residues. Looked up from germline, CDR1 is MNHEY and CDR2 is SMNVEV (reference sequence). With 1 base removed from V and 9 bases from J, the gap between germline ends came to 6 bases. Here the CDR3 reads CASSLLGRELFF. The CDR3 bases are TGTGCCAGCAGTTTATTGGGTCGGGAGCTGTTTTTT.

This clonotype came up many times. The CDR3 sequence: CASSSLDSWAKNIQYF. CDR3 nucleotides: TGTGCCAGCAGCTCTCTAGACTCATGGGCCAAAAACATTCAGTACTTC. This chain uses TRBV7-2 with TRBJ2-4, with D unclear. The V gene's germline CDR1 is SGHTA and CDR2 FQGNSA. The CDR3 has 16 amino acids. The germline V and J ends were trimmed by 4 bases and 1 base, with 14 bases remaining between them. Combining the CDR3 with reference TRBV7-2 and TRBJ2-4 gives the whole variable domain GAGVSQSPSNKVTEKGKDVELRCDPISGHTALYWYRQSLGQGLEFLIYFQGNSAPDKSGLPSDRFSAERTGGSVSTLTIQRTQQEDSAVYLCASSSLDSWAKNIQYFGAGTRLSVL.

V usage is TRBV11-2 and J usage is TRBJ2-1, with TRBD2 matching over 7 bases. Germline V CDR1 and CDR2: SGHAT, FQNNGV. The CDR3 is 15 amino acids. V was pared by 4 bases and J by 6 bases, with 9 bases of the junction left unmatched. This CDR3 is CASSSLGDYPNEQFF. Written as DNA, the CDR3 is TGTGCCAGCAGCTCCCTAGGGGACTACCCCAATGAGCAGTTCTTC. The full variable domain, in which reference TRBV11-2 and TRBJ2-1 provide the parts outside the CDR3, is EAGVAQSPRYKIIEKRQSVAFWCNPISGHATLYWYQQILGQGPKLLIQFQNNGVVDDSQLPKDRFSAERLKGVDSTLKIQPAKLEDSAVYLCASSSLGDYPNEQFFGPGTRLTVL.

Ten or more counts support this clonotype. V is TRBV25-1 and J is TRBJ1-2; D call uncertain. Between the trimmed V and J ends, which lost 3 bases and 8 bases, there was a span of 4 bases. This CDR3 contains 10 residues. Germline CDR1 MGHDK, CDR2 SYGVNS. In nucleotides, the CDR3 is TGTGCCAGCAGTGACGTGGGCTACACCTTC. Protein product: CASSDVGYTF.

This clonotype was detected a few times. The CDR3 DNA reads as TGTGTCACCTCCGAACAGGGTGGCGGGGAGCTGTTTTTT. This codes for CVTSEQGGGELFF. The chain couples TRBV7-8 to TRBJ2-2, with D tentatively TRBD1 (6 bases). Germline CDR1 SGHVS, CDR2 FQNEAQ. This CDR3 region has 13 residues.

This clonotype was found many times. The chain uses TRBV19 and TRBJ2-4, with D possibly being TRBD2 (6 bases). The CDR3 is made up of 13 amino acids. The V and J ends lost 8 bases and 7 bases respectively, with 15 bases between them. Germline CDR1 reads LNHDA; CDR2 reads SQIVND (reference sequence). For the CDR3, the DNA is TGTGCCAGTTGGGAGTCGGAGGGCAACATTCAGTACTTC. As protein: CASWESEGNIQYF.

This clonotype was observed many times. This chain joins TRBV7-2 and TRBJ1-5, with a tentative D call TRBD1 (5 bases). V lost 0 bases and J lost 6, with 9 bases in between. Germline loops: CDR1 SGHTA, CDR2 FQGNSA. The CDR3 covers 14 residues. CDR3 protein: CASSLAPGSQPQHF. DNA of the CDR3: TGTGCCAGCAGCTTAGCGCCAGGGAGTCAGCCCCAGCATTTT.

The chain has TRBV4-1 and TRBJ2-1, with 7 bases lining up with TRBD2. J lost 8 bases, V lost 4 bases, and 8 bases had no gene match. Germline CDR1 is MGHRA and CDR2 is YSYEKL. The CDR3 runs 14 residues. The CDR3 DNA sequence: TGCGCCAGCAGCCCAGAGCGGGGATTTGATGAGCAGTTCTTC. It specifies CASSPERGFDEQFF.

DNA of the CDR3: TGTGCCAGCAGCTTAGCCGTTGGGGGAGATACGCAGTATTTT. It is translated as CASSLAVGGDTQYF. The genes are TRBV7-3 and TRBJ2-3; D could derive from TRBD1 or TRBD2 (5 bases each). CDR3 length: 14 residues. The germline gives CDR1 SGHTA, CDR2 FQGTGA. Trimming took off 2 bases at V and 5 bases at J, with 11 bases between the two ends.

This clonotype was found many times. The rearrangement links TRBV7-6 to TRBJ1-6; D is possibly TRBD1 (6 bases). The CDR3 is made up of 16 amino acids. The germline V gene has CDR1 SGHVS and CDR2 FNYEAQ. V shed 5 bases and J shed 7 bases, with 18 bases lying between them. Here the CDR3 reads CASSPEGGAQNSPLHF. The CDR3, as DNA: TGTGCCAGCAGCCCCGAGGGGGGGGCTCAGAATTCACCCCTCCACTTT.

The rearrangement joins TRBV12-3 or TRBV12-4 to TRBJ2-7; D ambiguous. V lost 3 bases and J 7 bases, leaving 7 bases between the germline ends. This CDR3 has 11 amino acids. The CDR3 loop is CASSFFREQYF. The CDR3 DNA reads as TGTGCCAGCAGTTTTTTTAGGGAGCAGTACTTC.

The sample holds a few counts of this clonotype. This rearrangement joins TRBV19 to TRBJ1-5, with 9 bases identical to TRBD1. CDR3 size: 16 residues. Losses at the gene ends were 9 bases for V and 4 bases for J; bases not matched to a gene: 13. Germline values: CDR1 LNHDA, CDR2 SQIVND (reference sequence). For the CDR3, the DNA is TGTGCCAGCCTTCCCCCGGGACAGGGTGGTAATCAGCCCCAGCATTTT. Protein: CASLPPGQGGNQPQHF.

V is TRBV2 and J is TRBJ1-1, with 7 bases fitting TRBD1. CDR3 length equals 14 residues. Trimming took 6 bases from V and 1 from J; bases not matched to a gene: 5. Germline lookup yields CDR1 SNHLY and CDR2 FYNNEI. The CDR3 DNA sequence: TGTGCCAGCAGGAGGGGGCTTTCGAACACTGAAGCTTTCTTT. Translation: CASRRGLSNTEAFF.

The chain is built from TRBV6-6 and TRBJ2-3; 8 bases map to TRBD2. The germline V gene encodes CDR1 MNHNY and CDR2 SVGAGI (reference sequence). Losses at the gene ends were 3 bases for V and 2 bases for J; bases not matched to a gene: 13. This CDR3 has 18 amino acids. In DNA form, the CDR3 reads TGTGCCAGCAGTTATTCCCCGGAGGGGCGGGGGGTCACAGATACGCAGTATTTT. This sequence encodes CASSYSPEGRGVTDTQYF.

The chain has TRBV19 and TRBJ1-5; 10 bases line up with TRBD1. The trim removed 1 base at V and 1 base at J, leaving 4 bases unmatched. The V gene's germline CDR1 is LNHDA and CDR2 SQIVND (reference sequence). The CDR3 is 17 residues long. This CDR3 is CASSIGGQGTSNQPQHF. The DNA for the CDR3 is TGTGCCAGTAGTATAGGGGGACAGGGGACAAGCAATCAGCCCCAGCATTTT.

Many counts were recorded for this clonotype. The rearrangement uses TRBV20-1 and TRBJ2-4; 7 bases match TRBD1. The CDR3 covers 15 residues. V lost 0 bases, J lost 9 bases, and 11 bases stayed unmatched. Germline V CDR1 and CDR2: DFQATT, SNEGSKA (reference sequence). CDR3 sequence reads: CSARDPRQGMGIQYF. DNA for the CDR3: TGCAGTGCTAGAGATCCCCGACAGGGAATGGGCATTCAGTACTTC.

This rearrangement joins TRBV5-1 to TRBJ1-2; maybe TRBD1 (5 bases). Germline V gives CDR1 SGHRS, CDR2 YFSETQ. The V end lost 0 bases, the J end lost 4 bases, and 16 bases lay between the germline ends. CDR3 size: 16 residues. CDR3 DNA: TGCGCCAGCAGCTTGGCCTCGTCCGCAGGGCCCTATGGCTACACCTTC. Translation: CASSLASSAGPYGYTF. Full variable domain (outside the CDR3, taken from reference TRBV5-1 and TRBJ1-2): KAGVTQTPRYLIKTRGQQVTLSCSPISGHRSVSWYQQTPGQGLQFLFEYFSETQRNKGNFPGRFSGRQFSNSRSEMNVSTLELGDSALYLCASSLASSAGPYGYTFGSGTRLTVV.

There are a few counts of this clonotype. The CDR3: CASSYGTGYGYTF. The CDR3 DNA reads as TGTGCCAGCAGCTACGGGACCGGCTATGGCTACACCTTC. V usage is TRBV11-2 and J usage is TRBJ1-2; a weak D match, TRBD1 (5 bases). The ends were cut back, 4 bases at V and 4 bases at J, with 10 bases in the middle. Germline CDR1 SGHAT, CDR2 FQNNGV. The CDR3 has 13 residues.

V gene TRBV7-2 combines with J gene TRBJ2-5; tentatively, D is TRBD1 (6 bases). Per the germline V gene, CDR1 is SGHTA and CDR2 is FQGNSA. The CDR3 loop spans 15 amino acids. Trimming removed 4 bases from V and 5 bases from J, with 17 bases in between. This CDR3 reads CASSSTQQGPETQYF. Written as DNA, the CDR3 is TGTGCCAGCAGCTCGACCCAACAGGGTCCGGAGACCCAGTACTTC.

This clonotype was seen more than once but under ten times. J is TRBJ2-4 and V is TRBV7-9; D unresolved. V lost 4 bases to trimming and J lost 0 bases, with 7 bases between them. The CDR3 spans 14 residues. In germline, CDR1 is SEHNR, CDR2 FQNEAQ (reference sequence). DNA of the CDR3: TGTGCCAGCAGCTCTGAGATAGCCAAAAACATTCAGTACTTC. Translating gives CASSSEIAKNIQYF. Complete variable domain (other parts from reference TRBV7-9 and TRBJ2-4): DTGVSQNPRHKITKRGQNVTFRCDPISEHNRLYWYRQTLGQGPEFLTYFQNEAQLEKSRLLSDRFSAERPKGSFSTLEIQRTEQGDSAMYLCASSSEIAKNIQYFGAGTRLSVL.

V and J are TRBV5-1 and TRBJ2-1, with 13 nucleotides matching TRBD2. The length of the CDR3 is 17 residues. The V gene end was trimmed by 4 bases and the J gene end by 0 bases; junction bases not matched to a gene: 4. Germline V lookup: CDR1 SGHRS, CDR2 YFSETQ. The CDR3 region has the DNA TGCGCCAGCAGCGGAGGACTAGCGGGGGCCTCCTACAATGAGCAGTTCTTC. The encoded protein is CASSGGLAGASYNEQFF.

The gene calls are TRBV12-3 or TRBV12-4 and TRBJ2-7; TRBD2 might be the D (6 bases). V dropped 3 bases and J dropped 2 bases, with 11 bases sitting between them. The CDR3 consists of 14 residues. The CDR3 DNA sequence: TGTGCCAGCAGTTTCGCGGGGAGAACCTACGAGCAGTACTTC. Translating it yields CASSFAGRTYEQYF.

This chain connects TRBV12-3 or TRBV12-4 to TRBJ1-6; D is unresolved. V was pared by 5 bases and J by 6 bases, with 11 bases between. The CDR3 consists of 14 residues. The CDR3 nucleotides are TGTGCCAGCAGTCGGATGTCGGGTAATTCACCCCTCCACTTT. The encoded protein is CASSRMSGNSPLHF.

This clonotype was counted ten times or more. CDR3 sequence: CASSLEGDSSYEQYF. The DNA for the CDR3 is TGTGCCAGCAGCTTAGAGGGTGACAGCTCCTACGAGCAGTACTTC. The chain couples TRBV7-2 to TRBJ2-7; D may be TRBD1 (5 bases). The CDR3 sequence is 15 residues long. V lost 1 base and J 0 bases, leaving 10 bases between the germline ends. Looked up from germline, CDR1 is SGHTA and CDR2 is FQGNSA. The full variable domain, with the rest looked up from reference TRBV7-2 and TRBJ2-7, is GAGVSQSPSNKVTEKGKDVELRCDPISGHTALYWYRQSLGQGLEFLIYFQGNSAPDKSGLPSDRFSAERTGGSVSTLTIQRTQQEDSAVYLCASSLEGDSSYEQYFGPGTRLTVT.

The V call is TRBV28, the J call TRBJ2-5; perhaps D is TRBD1 or TRBD2 (5 bases each). CDR3 length equals 14 residues. V lost 5 bases and J 2 bases, leaving 12 bases between the germline ends. Germline loops: CDR1 MDHEN, CDR2 SYDVKM. The CDR3 DNA sequence: TGTGCCAGCAGTCGGGGACGGATACAAGAGACCCAGTACTTC. Translation gives CASSRGRIQETQYF.